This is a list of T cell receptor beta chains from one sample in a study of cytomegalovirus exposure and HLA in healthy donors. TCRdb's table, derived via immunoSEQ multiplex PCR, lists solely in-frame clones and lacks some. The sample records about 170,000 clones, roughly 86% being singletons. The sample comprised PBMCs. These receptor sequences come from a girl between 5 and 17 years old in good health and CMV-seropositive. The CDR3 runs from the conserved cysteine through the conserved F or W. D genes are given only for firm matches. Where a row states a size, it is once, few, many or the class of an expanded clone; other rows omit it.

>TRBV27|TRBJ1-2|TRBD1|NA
CASSSSWRDRGLGYTF
TGTGCCAGCAGTTCATCATGGCGGGACAGGGGTTTGGGCTACACCTTC
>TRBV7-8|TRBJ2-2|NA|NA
CASSLEVGLATGELFF
TGTGCCAGCAGCTTAGAGGTGGGCCTGGCCACCGGGGAGCTGTTTTTT
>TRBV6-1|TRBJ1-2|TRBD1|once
CASSEQGANYGYTF
TGTGCCAGCAGCGAACAGGGGGCTAACTATGGCTACACCTTC
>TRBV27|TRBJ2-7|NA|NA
CASSPTGLYEQYF
TGTGCCAGCAGTCCCACAGGGCTGTACGAGCAGTACTTC
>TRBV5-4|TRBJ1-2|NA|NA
CASSLLYGGREGGYTF
TGTGCCAGCAGCTTGTTATATGGTGGGAGGGAAGGCGGCTACACCTTC
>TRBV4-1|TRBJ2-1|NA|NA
CASSQGGVEQFF
TGCGCCAGCAGCCAAGGGGGGGTTGAGCAGTTCTTC
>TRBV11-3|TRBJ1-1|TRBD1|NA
CASSLRTGTEAFF
TGTGCCAGCAGCTTGAGGACAGGGACTGAAGCTTTCTTT
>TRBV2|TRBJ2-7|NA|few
CASSEGGRPGEQYF
TGTGCCAGCAGTGAAGGGGGCCGCCCCGGGGAGCAGTACTTC
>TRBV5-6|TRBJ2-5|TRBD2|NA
CASSRPGGGQETQYF
TGTGCCAGCAGCCGGCCCGGGGGGGGGCAAGAGACCCAGTACTTC
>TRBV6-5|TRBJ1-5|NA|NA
CASRRGGNQPQHF
TGTGCCAGCAGGAGGGGGGGAAATCAGCCCCAGCATTTT
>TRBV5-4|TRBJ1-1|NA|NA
CATGGGTEAFF
TGTGCCACTGGGGGGGGCACTGAAGCTTTCTTT
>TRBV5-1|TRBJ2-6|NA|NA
CASSGGFYPGANVLTF
TGCGCCAGCAGCGGAGGATTTTACCCTGGGGCCAACGTCCTGACTTTC
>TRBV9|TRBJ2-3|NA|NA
CASSVGGTDTQYF
TGTGCCAGCAGCGTAGGCGGCACAGATACGCAGTATTTT
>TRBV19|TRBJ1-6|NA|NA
CASSMGLGYNSPLHF
TGTGCCAGTAGTATGGGGCTCGGTTATAATTCACCCCTCCACTTT
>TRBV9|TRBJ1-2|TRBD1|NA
CASSTEGGQGAPSTF
TGTGCCAGCAGCACCGAGGGGGGACAGGGGGCCCCCAGTACCTTC
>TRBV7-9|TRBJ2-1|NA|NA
CASSPGGEQFF
TGTGCCAGCAGCCCCGGAGGGGAGCAGTTCTTC
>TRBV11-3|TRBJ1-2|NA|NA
CASSAQGGGGYTF
TGTGCCAGCAGCGCTCAGGGAGGGGGTGGCTACACCTTC
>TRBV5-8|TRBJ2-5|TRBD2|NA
CASSSENPGLAGLMYF
TGTGCCAGCAGCTCGGAAAACCCGGGACTAGCGGGGCTCATGTACTTC
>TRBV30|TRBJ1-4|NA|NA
CAWSLAAREKLFF
TGTGCCTGGAGTTTGGCAGCGAGGGAAAAACTGTTTTTT
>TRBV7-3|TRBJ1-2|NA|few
CASSLSGVTNYGYTF
TGTGCCAGCAGCTTGTCAGGGGTTACTAACTATGGCTACACCTTC
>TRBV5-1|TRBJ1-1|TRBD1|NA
CASSLARGALNTEAFF
TGCGCCAGCAGCTTGGCCAGGGGGGCCCTGAACACTGAAGCTTTCTTT
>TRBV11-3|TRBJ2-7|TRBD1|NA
CASSSPWDRRPYEQYF
TGTGCCAGCAGCTCACCGTGGGACAGGAGACCCTACGAGCAGTACTTC
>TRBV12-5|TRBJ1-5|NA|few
CASGFGRVDQPQHF
TGTGCTAGTGGTTTCGGCAGGGTCGATCAGCCCCAGCATTTT
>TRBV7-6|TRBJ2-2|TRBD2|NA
CASSFGHDGGDYTGELFF
TGTGCCAGCAGCTTCGGCCACGACGGGGGGGATTACACCGGGGAGCTGTTTTTT
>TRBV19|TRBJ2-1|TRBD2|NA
CASSLAGGPYNEQFF
TGTGCCAGTAGTTTAGCGGGGGGGCCCTACAATGAGCAGTTCTTC
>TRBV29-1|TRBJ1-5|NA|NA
CSVERVQGGFNSNQPQHF
TGCAGCGTTGAAAGGGTTCAGGGTGGATTTAATAGCAATCAGCCCCAGCATTTT
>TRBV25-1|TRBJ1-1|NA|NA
CASSAPTKNTEAFF
TGTGCCAGCAGTGCGCCAACAAAGAACACTGAAGCTTTCTTT
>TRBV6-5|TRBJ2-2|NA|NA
CASNAPGWNTGELFF
TGTGCCAGCAATGCCCCGGGGTGGAACACCGGGGAGCTGTTTTTT
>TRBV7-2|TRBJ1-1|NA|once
CASSLTITGITEAFF
TGTGCCAGCAGCCTTACAATAACAGGGATCACTGAAGCTTTCTTT
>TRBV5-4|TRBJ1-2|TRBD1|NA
CASSYDRGYGYTF
TGTGCCAGCAGCTACGACAGGGGTTATGGCTACACCTTC